Below, 24 T cell receptor beta chains from the same sample are listed, as sequenced in a study of persistence of HIV-infected CD4 T cells. Overlapping HIV-1 Gag 15-mer peptides at approximately 0.91 ug per peptide per mL were used. Sorting of responding CD4+ T cells relied on upregulated CD40 ligand together with CD69. The libraries were made with immunoSEQ version 4 in survey mode. Generated by immunoSEQ multiplex PCR, the TCRdb table keeps only in-frame clones and is missing some. The sample yields fewer than 15,000 clones, under 70% seen once. Their antigen targets remain unknown. The input for sequencing was CD4+ T cells sorted from PBMCs after approximately 19-hour stimulation, taken from a patient who received antiretroviral therapy. All receptors come from an adult man with HIV who was CMV-seropositive.

The V and J genes are TRBV9 and TRBJ2-2, with D unresolved. Germline V gives CDR1 SGDLS, CDR2 YYNGEE. This CDR3 is 15 amino acids long. Trimming shortened V by 0 bases and J by 4 bases, and 10 bases separated the two germline ends. CDR3 sequence reads: CASSVAISGTGELFF. In DNA, the CDR3 is TGTGCCAGCAGCGTAGCTATTAGTGGCACCGGGGAGCTGTTTTTT.

V usage is TRBV20-1 and J usage is TRBJ2-3; a weak D match, TRBD1 (5 bases). Trimming took off 3 bases at V and 0 bases at J, with 13 bases between the two ends. The CDR3 is made up of 15 amino acids. Germline V lookup: CDR1 DFQATT, CDR2 SNEGSKA (reference sequence). The CDR3 sequence is CSASDNQGSTDTQYF. DNA for the CDR3: TGCAGTGCTAGTGACAACCAGGGTAGCACAGATACGCAGTATTTT.

The chain combines TRBV19 with TRBJ1-5; 7 nucleotides line up with TRBD1. The CDR3 is 18 amino acids. V was clipped by 5 bases and J by 0 bases; unmatched bases: 13. Germline loops: CDR1 LNHDA, CDR2 SQIVND (reference sequence). DNA for the CDR3: TGTGCCAGTAGTCTGGGAGGGGGCGGACGATATAGCAATCAGCCCCAGCATTTT. This gives the protein CASSLGGGGRYSNQPQHF.

This clone was recorded a few times. CDR3 in amino acids: CASSPGQGRNQPQHF. In nucleotides, the CDR3 is TGTGCCAGCAGCCCCGGACAGGGTCGAAATCAGCCCCAGCATTTT. The chain employs TRBV7-9 and TRBJ1-5; 8 bases agree with TRBD1. This CDR3 comprises 15 residues. V lost 5 bases, J lost 4 bases, and 7 bases stayed unmatched. Germline assignment: CDR1 SEHNR and CDR2 FQNEAQ (reference sequence).

The rearrangement joins TRBV3-1 (or the pseudogene TRBV3-2) to TRBJ1-1; perhaps TRBD1 as D (6 bases). CDR1 and CDR2 (germline): LGHDT, YNNKEL (reference sequence). The V and J ends lost 0 bases and 7 bases respectively, with 15 bases between them. The CDR3 is 15 residues long. As DNA, the CDR3 is TGTGCCAGCAGCCAAGATAATCGGGGGCAGGGTGAAGCTTTCTTT. Amino acids: CASSQDNRGQGEAFF.

V and J are TRBV6-1 and TRBJ1-5, with D tentatively TRBD1 (5 bases). V shed 3 bases and J shed 7 bases, with 10 bases lying between them. The CDR3 runs 13 residues. CDR1 MNHNS and CDR2 SASEGT come from the germline V gene. The CDR3 region has the DNA TGTGCCAGCAGTGACAGGGTTCGGCAGCCCCAGCATTTT. This translates into CASSDRVRQPQHF.

The chain uses TRBV7-6 and TRBJ2-7, with 8 bases lining up with TRBD2. The CDR3 runs to 14 residues. CDR1 is SGHVS, CDR2 FNYEAQ, per germline. Trimming took 3 bases from V and 5 from J; bases not matched to a gene: 6. CDR3 nucleotide sequence: TGTGCCAGCAGCTTCGCGCGGGGGGCCAACGAGCAGTACTTC. Its translation is CASSFARGANEQYF.

The rearrangement uses TRBV10-2 and TRBJ2-3; no firm D call. This CDR3 is built from 17 residues. Germline lookup yields CDR1 WSHSY and CDR2 SAAADI. V lost 10 bases, J lost 1 base, and 24 bases lay in between. The CDR3, as DNA: TGCGCCACTATGGTCCCTGGAAAGGTCTTGGGCACAGATACGCAGTATTTT. Translated: CATMVPGKVLGTDTQYF.

This clone turned up a few times. The chain combines TRBV27 with TRBJ2-2; the D gene is possibly TRBD1 (6 bases). The CDR3 is 16 residues long. CDR1 and CDR2 (germline): MNHEY, SMNVEV (reference sequence). The germline V and J ends were trimmed by 3 bases and 0 bases, with 11 bases remaining between them. CDR3 bases: TGTGCCAGCAGTTTTCAGGGGAGCTCGAACACCGGGGAGCTGTTTTTT. Its translation is CASSFQGSSNTGELFF.

J is TRBJ2-3 and V is TRBV4-2; 8 bases map to TRBD2. The V and J ends lost 1 base and 2 bases, in that order; junction bases with no gene match: 8. Per the germline V gene, CDR1 is LGHNA and CDR2 is YNFKEQ. CDR3 length: 17 residues. The CDR3 nucleotides read TGTGCCAGCAGCCAAGTTGGGAGCGGGGGTTTCACAGATACGCAGTATTTT. It encodes CASSQVGSGGFTDTQYF.

This clone appeared a few times. V is TRBV12-3 or TRBV12-4 and J is TRBJ1-3, with 9 bases fitting TRBD1. This CDR3 has 13 residues. The trim removed 6 bases at V and 6 bases at J, leaving 3 bases unmatched. Here the CDR3 reads CASRWTGVNTIYF. CDR3 DNA sequence: TGTGCCAGCAGGTGGACAGGGGTAAACACCATATATTTT.

This clone was seen only a few times. The J gene is TRBJ2-3, the V gene TRBV24-1, with D perhaps matching TRBD2 (6 bases). This CDR3 is built from 14 residues. Germline V gene data show CDR1 as KGHDR and CDR2 as SFDVKD. Deletions cut 4 bases from V and 2 bases from J, with 9 bases between. This CDR3 reads CATSETGVTDTQYF. The CDR3 nucleotides are TGTGCCACCAGTGAAACGGGAGTCACAGATACGCAGTATTTT.

This clone is categorized as medium-sized (0.01 to 0.1%). Other DNA sequences within the sample encode an identical CDR3. V usage is TRBV4-1 and J usage is TRBJ2-6; D tentatively fits TRBD1 or TRBD2 (5 bases each). Germline V gives CDR1 MGHRA, CDR2 YSYEKL. The CDR3 loop spans 18 amino acids. The germline V and J ends were trimmed by 3 bases and 0 bases, with 15 bases remaining between them. This chain's CDR3 is CASSHVPGRNSGANVLTF. The CDR3 DNA reads as TGCGCCAGCAGCCACGTCCCGGGACGTAACTCTGGGGCCAACGTCCTGACTTTC.

The rearrangement joins TRBV5-1 to TRBJ2-1; 8 bases map to TRBD2. V gave up 3 bases and J gave up 6 bases; unmatched junction bases: 14. Per germline, CDR1 SGHRS and CDR2 YFSETQ. CDR3 length: 17 amino acids. CDR3 bases: TGCGCCAGCAGCTGGGGCTTGACGGGGGGGCCGGGCAATGAGCAGTTCTTC. Protein product: CASSWGLTGGPGNEQFF. Full variable domain (rest looked up from reference TRBV5-1 and TRBJ2-1): KAGVTQTPRYLIKTRGQQVTLSCSPISGHRSVSWYQQTPGQGLQFLFEYFSETQRNKGNFPGRFSGRQFSNSRSEMNVSTLELGDSALYLCASSWGLTGGPGNEQFFGPGTRLTVL.

This rearrangement joins TRBV24-1 to TRBJ1-5; D is perhaps TRBD1 (5 bases). The CDR3 loop spans 14 amino acids. The germline V gene has CDR1 KGHDR and CDR2 SFDVKD. The germline V and J ends were trimmed by 2 bases and 5 bases, with 9 bases remaining between them. CDR3 loop: CATSDSGFDQPQHF. The CDR3 DNA sequence: TGTGCCACCAGTGATTCAGGGTTTGATCAGCCCCAGCATTTT.

This clone was seen a handful of times. V is TRBV19 and J is TRBJ2-7; a possible D gene is TRBD1 (5 bases). CDR1 is LNHDA and CDR2 is SQIVND in the germline V gene (reference sequence). V was trimmed by 3 bases and J by 3 bases, leaving 6 bases between them. This CDR3 region has 12 residues. The CDR3 region is CASSIQGYEQYF. The CDR3 DNA sequence: TGTGCCAGTAGTATTCAGGGCTACGAGCAGTACTTC.

The V call is TRBV5-1, the J call TRBJ1-4, with TRBD1 matching 7 bases. The junction had 4 bases not matched to a gene; V was cut back by 0 bases and J by 5 bases. CDR1 and CDR2 (germline): SGHRS, YFSETQ. This CDR3 spans 15 amino acids. CDR3 region: CASSLADRVNEKLFF. The CDR3, as DNA: TGCGCCAGCAGCTTGGCTGACAGGGTCAATGAAAAACTGTTTTTT.

CDR3 in DNA: TGTGCCAGCAGTTCCCCGAACACCTACGAGCAGTACTTC. Amino acid sequence: CASSSPNTYEQYF. The rearrangement uses TRBV6-6 and TRBJ2-7; D gene unclear. Germline CDR1 and CDR2: MNHNY and SVGAGI (reference sequence). The CDR3 is made up of 13 amino acids. The V end was cut by 4 bases, the J end by 2 bases, with 9 bases between.

The J gene is TRBJ1-6, the V gene TRBV9; 7 nucleotides match TRBD1. Germline V gives CDR1 SGDLS, CDR2 YYNGEE. The CDR3 is 14 residues long. After removal of 4 bases from V and 6 bases from J, the junction contained 4 bases not matched to a gene. The DNA of the CDR3 is TGTGCCAGCAGCCCCGGACAGGTTAATTCACCCCTCCACTTT. Translating it yields CASSPGQVNSPLHF.

This chain uses TRBV29-1 with TRBJ2-7; 10 bases are a match to TRBD2. Per germline, CDR1 SQVTM and CDR2 ANQGSEA. Unmatched junction bases numbered 13, after V lost 7 bases and J lost 4 bases. This CDR3 comprises 15 residues. In DNA, the CDR3 is TGCAGCGCCCGGACTAGCGGAGGAGCGGGGTACGAGCAGTACTTC. Translated: CSARTSGGAGYEQYF.

This chain connects TRBV25-1 to TRBJ1-1; TRBD1 aligns across 9 bases. Germline V gene sequence: CDR1 MGHDK, CDR2 SYGVNS. The CDR3 contains 13 residues. Trimming cost V 7 bases and J 4 bases; bases outside gene matches: 4. The CDR3 reads CASTKDRGTEAFF. CDR3 DNA: TGTGCCAGCACCAAGGACAGGGGCACTGAAGCTTTCTTT.

V gene TRBV10-3 combines with J gene TRBJ1-4, with D possibly being TRBD1 (5 bases). Per germline, CDR1 ENHRY and CDR2 SYGVKD. This CDR3 comprises 14 residues. The V gene lost 6 bases and the J gene lost 2 bases, with 10 bases spanning the gap. The CDR3 is CAIRGTGTNEKLFF. CDR3 DNA: TGTGCCATCAGGGGGACGGGCACTAATGAAAAACTGTTTTTT.

The chain combines TRBV5-5 with TRBJ1-4; unclear D gene. The CDR3 contains 16 residues. V was trimmed by 0 bases and J by 3 bases, leaving 12 bases between them. Germline V gene sequence: CDR1 SGHKS, CDR2 YYEKEE (reference sequence). This chain's CDR3 is CASSLGGSPSNEKLFF. Written as DNA, the CDR3 is TGTGCCAGCAGCTTGGGCGGCAGCCCGTCTAATGAAAAACTGTTTTTT.

This chain links TRBV6-5 with TRBJ1-6; D gene unclear. Trimming cost V 5 bases and J 4 bases, with 6 bases left between them. The germline V gene has CDR1 MNHEY and CDR2 SVGAGI. The CDR3 length is 13 residues. The CDR3 spells CASSTSYNSPLHF. The CDR3 nucleotides read TGTGCCAGCAGTACCAGTTATAATTCACCCCTCCACTTT.